This T cell receptor (beta chain) appears in the sequencing data of a study of PD-L1 blockade in urothelial cancer. Study overall: After treatment start, blood was analyzed at 3 weeks (second dose) and at 6 weeks.

Time point of the sample: pretreatment peripheral blood. Individual patients had between 1 and 8 samples, taken pretreatment and on-treatment. Here immunoSEQ multiplex PCR was the method, and the copy in TCRdb shows in-frame clones only, minus some. The profile shows roughly 95,000 clones, around nine tenths of them singletons. The CDR3 totals 15 residues. The germline V and J ends were trimmed by 0 bases and 1 base, with 10 bases remaining between them. Looked up from germline, CDR1 is SGHRS and CDR2 is YFSETQ. The specimen comprised PBMCs, sampled around atezolizumab (anti-PD-L1) treatment. This chain links TRBV5-1 with TRBJ1-2; no definite D call. The clonotype was recovered from a man between 60 and 75 years old with urothelial cancer. The CDR3 is CASSLAPRDNYGYTF. CDR3 DNA sequence: TGCGCCAGCAGCTTGGCCCCGAGGGATAACTATGGCTACACCTTC.